The subject of this entry is one T cell receptor beta chain. The target antigen is unknown. The CDR3 consists of 13 residues. The V end was cut by 4 bases, the J end by 7 bases, with 11 bases between. Germline V gives CDR1 SGHRS, CDR2 YFSETQ. This specimen belongs to a study of vaccination and CD4 T cells after COVID-19. The overall study: Participants were given two doses of BNT162b2 or mRNA-1273 vaccine. A median of 101 days (range 35 to 161) separated diagnosis from post-COVID sampling. Study-wide results and limits: Convalescent patients gained a median about 90% of their reactive clones only post-vaccination.

Treatment reported: roughly 10-day PBMC culture with coronavirus spike peptide pools or control peptides (ViraFEST assay). ViraFEST enlarged antigen-specific T cell populations with peptide pools and afterwards sequenced TCRs. Cultured CD4+ T-cell DNA underwent Oncomine TCR Beta short-read sequencing. TCRdb recomputed calls from the PCR reads with MiXCR, one row per CDR3 protein. The table shows about 20,000 distinct CDR3 sequences, with approximately 60% occurring only once. The sequence was collected from a human donor who had recovered from COVID-19. Sequencing input: CD4+ T cells from blood, cultured in vitro. J is TRBJ2-2 and V is TRBV5-1; D ambiguous. The CDR3 DNA follows: TGCGCCAGCAGCCCTTTGGTAGGCGGGGAGCTGTTTTTT. It encodes CASSPLVGGELFF. Filled out from reference TRBV5-1 and TRBJ2-2, the complete variable domain reads KAGVTQTPRYLIKTRGQQVTLSCSPISGHRSVSWYQQTPGQGLQFLFEYFSETQRNKGNFPGRFSGRQFSNSRSEMNVSTLELGDSALYLCASSPLVGGELFFGEGSRLTVL.